In its sample, the clone carrying this T cell receptor (beta chain) was seen a few times. Its antigen remains unidentified. The source of the sample is a study of cytomegalovirus exposure and HLA in healthy donors. General study results and limits: In a later analysis, V- and J-gene trimming of beta chains associated with a DCLRE1C missense variant, replicated independently. Highly shared variants forming one cluster were likely a sequencing artifact.

This CDR3 region has 15 residues. With 2 bases removed from V and 0 bases from J, the gap between germline ends came to 10 bases. The germline V gene has CDR1 MNHEY and CDR2 SVGAGI. Use of 60 Vbeta and 13 Jbeta primers characterized the PCR. Data came from immunoSEQ multiplex PCR; TCRdb stores just in-frame clones and leaves some out. Of 30,000 to 45,000 clones listed, roughly 80% are singletons. V usage is TRBV6-5 and J usage is TRBJ1-1; D unresolved. The sample consisted of PBMCs. The origin of this receptor is a woman aged 40 to 50 in good health and CMV-seronegative. The CDR3 region has the DNA TGTGCCAGCAGTTACACCGAACTGTTGAACACTGAAGCTTTCTTT. This gives the protein CASSYTELLNTEAFF.